This T cell receptor beta chain was documented in a study of blood T cell repertoires in COVID-19. About the research overall: Whether acute or convalescent, the COVID-19 samples came from the United States, Italy and Spain.

V dropped 3 bases and J dropped 4 bases, with 11 bases sitting between them. The germline V gene encodes CDR1 SGHTA and CDR2 FQGNSA. The CDR3 is made up of 14 amino acids. Authors' processing steps: Using reference gene primer amplification, nucleated cell counts were estimated. The assay was immunoSEQ multiplex PCR, and TCRdb's table has in-frame clones only and misses some. V, J and clone size were drawn from that table, and D and trimming were deduced from the DNA. The sample records approximately 150,000 clones, approximately 88% being singletons. This receptor was taken from a man in his sixties with active or convalescent COVID-19. The rearrangement joins TRBV7-2 to TRBJ2-3; D might be TRBD2 (6 bases). Source material: peripheral blood. The CDR3 sequence: CASSLTSTADTQYF. Here the CDR3 DNA reads TGTGCCAGCAGCTTGACTAGTACAGCAGATACGCAGTATTTT.